The rows below give T cell receptor beta chains drawn from one sample of a study of response to subunit inactivated influenza vaccine. TCRdb re-called the RT-PCR reads through MiXCR, storing one row per CDR3 protein. Here the sample spans 500,000 or so distinct CDR3 sequences, 11% being singletons. The starting material was PBMCs from blood, obtained around seven weeks after vaccination. All receptors derive from a man aged 50 or older who received an inactivated influenza vaccine. The conserved cysteine and the conserved F or W are not part of the CDR3 here. Size is stated for part of the rows, as once, few or many counts, or as a class when the clone is expanded.

J gene: TRBJ1-2; CDR3 length: 13; V gene: TRBV7-9; clone size: few; CDR3 protein: ASSSGARQDYGYT
J gene: TRBJ2-1; CDR3 length: 12; V gene: TRBV6-5; clone size: many; CDR3 protein: ASSYSSGYNEQF
J gene: TRBJ2-7; CDR3 length: 13; V gene: TRBV28; clone size: few; CDR3 protein: ASSFSSGQAYEQY
J gene: TRBJ1-6; CDR3 length: 14; V gene: TRBV7-6; clone size: NA; CDR3 protein: ASSPGPGQDYSPLH
J gene: TRBJ2-7; CDR3 length: 14; V gene: TRBV7-8; clone size: NA; CDR3 protein: ASSLGTGGVPYEQY
J gene: TRBJ2-2; CDR3 length: 14; V gene: TRBV5-1; clone size: NA; CDR3 protein: ASSGKTGLNTGELF
J gene: TRBJ2-3; CDR3 length: 13; V gene: TRBV12-3/TRBV12-4; clone size: many; CDR3 protein: ASSRHRTSTDTQY
J gene: TRBJ2-7; CDR3 length: 12; V gene: TRBV5-4; clone size: few; CDR3 protein: ASSYDRGSYEQY
J gene: TRBJ1-6; CDR3 length: 11; V gene: TRBV11-2; clone size: many; CDR3 protein: ASSFTGNSPLH
J gene: TRBJ2-1; CDR3 length: 13; V gene: TRBV12-3/TRBV12-4; clone size: NA; CDR3 protein: ASRPGQGRDNEQF
J gene: TRBJ2-7; CDR3 length: 11; V gene: TRBV29-1; clone size: many; CDR3 protein: SVVTDGSYEQY
J gene: TRBJ2-1; CDR3 length: 14; V gene: TRBV20-1; clone size: many; CDR3 protein: SAPRGRAHSYNEQF
J gene: TRBJ1-1; CDR3 length: 14; V gene: TRBV13; clone size: NA; CDR3 protein: ASSLVVSGWGTEAF
J gene: TRBJ1-4; CDR3 length: 12; V gene: TRBV5-5; clone size: NA; CDR3 protein: ASSAGSTNEKLF
J gene: TRBJ2-7; CDR3 length: 10; V gene: TRBV12-3/TRBV12-4; clone size: many; CDR3 protein: ASSFDAYEQY
J gene: TRBJ2-3; CDR3 length: 13; V gene: TRBV9; clone size: few; CDR3 protein: ASSPGTIPTDTQY
J gene: TRBJ2-3; CDR3 length: 14; V gene: TRBV20-1; clone size: NA; CDR3 protein: SATGLAGASTDTQY
J gene: TRBJ1-1; CDR3 length: 13; V gene: TRBV4-1; clone size: NA; CDR3 protein: ASSQGRLGDTEAF
J gene: TRBJ1-2; CDR3 length: 10; V gene: TRBV29-1; clone size: many; CDR3 protein: SVDVRSKGYT
J gene: TRBJ2-7; CDR3 length: 13; V gene: TRBV4-3; clone size: NA; CDR3 protein: ASSQDAQRDYEQY
J gene: TRBJ2-3; CDR3 length: 13; V gene: TRBV20-1; clone size: NA; CDR3 protein: SARDAQWGTDTQY
J gene: TRBJ2-3; CDR3 length: 14; V gene: TRBV5-1; clone size: NA; CDR3 protein: ASSLDRGISTDTQY
J gene: TRBJ1-1; CDR3 length: 12; V gene: TRBV12-3/TRBV12-4; clone size: many; CDR3 protein: ASSYKGANTEAF
J gene: TRBJ2-3; CDR3 length: 12; V gene: TRBV4-1; clone size: NA; CDR3 protein: ASSQGTRTDTQY
J gene: TRBJ2-1; CDR3 length: 16; V gene: TRBV20-1; clone size: few; CDR3 protein: SARVTRTGTGTYNEQF
J gene: TRBJ1-2; CDR3 length: 10; V gene: TRBV25-1; clone size: few; CDR3 protein: ASSEGNYGYT
J gene: TRBJ2-5; CDR3 length: 13; V gene: TRBV4-2; clone size: NA; CDR3 protein: ASSRAYVGGETQY
J gene: TRBJ1-4; CDR3 length: 12; V gene: TRBV12-3/TRBV12-4; clone size: many; CDR3 protein: ASSVDGRSEKLF
J gene: TRBJ1-3; CDR3 length: 14; V gene: TRBV30; clone size: few; CDR3 protein: AWSVLLSGAGNTIY
J gene: TRBJ2-3; CDR3 length: 13; V gene: TRBV7-9; clone size: NA; CDR3 protein: ASSLGARVSDTQY
J gene: TRBJ1-1; CDR3 length: 12; V gene: TRBV6-1; clone size: few; CDR3 protein: ASSAPGVVTEAF
J gene: TRBJ2-1; CDR3 length: 14; V gene: TRBV12-3/TRBV12-4; clone size: NA; CDR3 protein: ASSTPRVSSYNEQS
J gene: TRBJ2-7; CDR3 length: 12; V gene: TRBV12-3/TRBV12-4; clone size: NA; CDR3 protein: ASSPRDWSSEQY
J gene: TRBJ1-6; CDR3 length: 13; V gene: TRBV7-9; clone size: NA; CDR3 protein: ASSGPGPYNSPLH
J gene: TRBJ1-5; CDR3 length: 12; V gene: TRBV2; clone size: NA; CDR3 protein: ASSVGEVNQPQH
J gene: TRBJ2-7; CDR3 length: 11; V gene: TRBV6-6; clone size: few; CDR3 protein: ASGPHGFYEQY
J gene: TRBJ2-7; CDR3 length: 13; V gene: TRBV4-3; clone size: many; CDR3 protein: ASSQDLARHYEQY
J gene: TRBJ2-1; CDR3 length: 12; V gene: TRBV12-3/TRBV12-4; clone size: few; CDR3 protein: ASTPTTSYNEQF
J gene: TRBJ1-2; CDR3 length: 12; V gene: TRBV29-1; clone size: NA; CDR3 protein: SVEGTGADYGYT
J gene: TRBJ2-4; CDR3 length: 14; V gene: TRBV12-3/TRBV12-4; clone size: NA; CDR3 protein: ASSLGQLAGADIQY
J gene: TRBJ2-7; CDR3 length: 13; V gene: TRBV12-3/TRBV12-4; clone size: many; CDR3 protein: ASSLAPGSSYEQY
J gene: TRBJ1-5; CDR3 length: 13; V gene: TRBV6-5; clone size: few; CDR3 protein: ASSSGQGRNQPQH